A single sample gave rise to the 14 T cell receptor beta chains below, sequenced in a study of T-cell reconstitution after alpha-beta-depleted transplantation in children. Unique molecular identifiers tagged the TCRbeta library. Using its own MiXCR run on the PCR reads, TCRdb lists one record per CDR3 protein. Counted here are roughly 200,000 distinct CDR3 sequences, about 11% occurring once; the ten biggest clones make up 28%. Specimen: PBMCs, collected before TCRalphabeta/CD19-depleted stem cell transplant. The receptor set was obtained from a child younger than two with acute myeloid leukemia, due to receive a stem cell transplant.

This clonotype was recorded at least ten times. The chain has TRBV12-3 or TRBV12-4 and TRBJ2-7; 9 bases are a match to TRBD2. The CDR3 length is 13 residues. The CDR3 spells CASGLAGFYEQYF. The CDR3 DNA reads TGTGCGTCGGGGCTAGCGGGGTTCTACGAGCAGTACTTC.

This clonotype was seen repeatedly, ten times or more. The CDR3 loop reads CASSNRPGESPYEQYF. CDR3 DNA: TGTGCCAGCAGCAATCGTCCAGGAGAATCCCCCTACGAGCAGTACTTC. The rearrangement joins TRBV21-1 to TRBJ2-7. TRBV21-1 is designated a pseudogene. CDR3 length equals 16 residues.

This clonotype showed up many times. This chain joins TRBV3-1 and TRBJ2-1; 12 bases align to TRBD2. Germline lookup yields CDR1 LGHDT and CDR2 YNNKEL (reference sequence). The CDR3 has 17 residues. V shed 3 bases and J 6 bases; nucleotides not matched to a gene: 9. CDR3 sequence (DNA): TGTGCCAGCAGCCATAATCTAGCGGGAGGGCCGGTCAATGAGCAGTTCTTC. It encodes CASSHNLAGGPVNEQFF.

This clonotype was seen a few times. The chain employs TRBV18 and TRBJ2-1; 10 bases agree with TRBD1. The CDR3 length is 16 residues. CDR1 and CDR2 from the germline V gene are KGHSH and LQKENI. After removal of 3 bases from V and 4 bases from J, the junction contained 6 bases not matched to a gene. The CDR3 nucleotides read TGTGCCAGCTCACCTGACAGGGGGCGAGGATACAATGAGCAGTTCTTC. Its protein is CASSPDRGRGYNEQFF.

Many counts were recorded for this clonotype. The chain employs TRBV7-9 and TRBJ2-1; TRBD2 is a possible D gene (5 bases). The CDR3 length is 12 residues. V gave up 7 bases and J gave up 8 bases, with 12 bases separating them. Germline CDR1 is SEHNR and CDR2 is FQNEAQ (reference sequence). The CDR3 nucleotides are TGTGCCAGCACTTTAGGGAGCTATGAGCAGTTCTTC. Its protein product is CASTLGSYEQFF.

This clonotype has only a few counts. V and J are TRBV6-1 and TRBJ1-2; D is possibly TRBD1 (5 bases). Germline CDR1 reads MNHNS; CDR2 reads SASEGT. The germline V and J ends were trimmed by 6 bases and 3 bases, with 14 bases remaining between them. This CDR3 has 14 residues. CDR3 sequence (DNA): TGTGCCAGCAGCCACGGGGCCAGGGACTATGGCTACACCTTC. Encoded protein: CASSHGARDYGYTF.

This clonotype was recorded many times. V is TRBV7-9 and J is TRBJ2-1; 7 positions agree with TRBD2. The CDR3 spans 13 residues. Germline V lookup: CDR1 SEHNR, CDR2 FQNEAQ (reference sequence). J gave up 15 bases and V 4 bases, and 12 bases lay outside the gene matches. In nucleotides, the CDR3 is TGTGCCAGCAGCTCCACCGTTTTAGCGGGTCGGTTCTTC. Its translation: CASSSTVLAGRFF.

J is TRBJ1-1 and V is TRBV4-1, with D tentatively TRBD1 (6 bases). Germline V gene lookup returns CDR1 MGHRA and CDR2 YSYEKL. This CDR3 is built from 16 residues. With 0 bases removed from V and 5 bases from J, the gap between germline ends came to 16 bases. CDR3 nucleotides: TGCGCCAGCAGCCAAGATTCCCGATCGGGGGCGACTGAAGCTTTCTTT. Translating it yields CASSQDSRSGATEAFF.

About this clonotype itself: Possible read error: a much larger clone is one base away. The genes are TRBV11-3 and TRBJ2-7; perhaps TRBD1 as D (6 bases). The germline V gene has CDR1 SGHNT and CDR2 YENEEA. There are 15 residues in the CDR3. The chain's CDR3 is CASSSLGGASYEPYF. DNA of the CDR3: TGTGCCAGCAGCTCCCTAGGGGGTGCGTCCTACGAGCCGTACTTC.

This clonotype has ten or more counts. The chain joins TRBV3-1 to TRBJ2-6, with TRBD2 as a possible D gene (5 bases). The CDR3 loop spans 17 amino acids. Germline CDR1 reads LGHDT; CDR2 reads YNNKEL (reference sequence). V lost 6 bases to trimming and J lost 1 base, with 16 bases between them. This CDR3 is CASRREKALSGANVLTF. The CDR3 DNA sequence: TGTGCCAGCAGGAGGGAAAAGGCTCTTTCTGGGGCCAACGTCCTGACTTTC.

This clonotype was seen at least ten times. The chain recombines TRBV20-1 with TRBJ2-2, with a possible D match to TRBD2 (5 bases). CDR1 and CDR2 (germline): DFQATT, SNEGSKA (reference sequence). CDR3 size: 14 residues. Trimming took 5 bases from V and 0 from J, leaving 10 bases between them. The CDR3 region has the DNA TGCAGTGCTGGAGGACTTGCGAACACCGGGGAGCTGTTTTTT. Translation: CSAGGLANTGELFF.

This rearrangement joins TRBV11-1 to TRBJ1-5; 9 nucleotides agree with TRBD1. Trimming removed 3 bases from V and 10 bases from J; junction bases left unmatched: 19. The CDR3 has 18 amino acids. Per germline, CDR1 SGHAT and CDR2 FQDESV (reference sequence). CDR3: CASSFAGTGTNSSHPQHF. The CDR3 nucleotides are TGTGCCAGCAGCTTTGCCGGGACAGGGACCAATAGCAGTCACCCCCAGCATTTT.

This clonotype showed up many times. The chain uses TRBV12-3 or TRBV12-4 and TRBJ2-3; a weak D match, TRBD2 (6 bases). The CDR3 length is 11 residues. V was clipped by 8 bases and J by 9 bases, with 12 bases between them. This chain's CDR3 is CASRGYLTQYF. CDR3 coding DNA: TGTGCCAGCCGGGGGTACCTCACGCAGTATTTT.

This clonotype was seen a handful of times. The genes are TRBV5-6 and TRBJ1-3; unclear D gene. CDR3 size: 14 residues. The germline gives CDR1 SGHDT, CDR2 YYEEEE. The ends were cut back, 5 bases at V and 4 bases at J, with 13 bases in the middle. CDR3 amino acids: CASRPGRPGNTIYF. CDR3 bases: TGTGCCAGCAGACCGGGAAGGCCGGGAAACACCATATATTTT.